This T cell receptor (beta chain) was identified during a study of blood T cell repertoires in COVID-19. TCRdb's copy holds only in-frame clones and misses some; the assay was immunoSEQ multiplex PCR. The sample lists some 150,000 clones, over 80% seen once, with over 2% in the top ten. Deletions cut 3 bases from V and 0 bases from J, with 3 bases between. The CDR3 spans 14 residues. Germline loops: CDR1 SGHAT, CDR2 FQDESV (reference sequence). This sequence originates from a man aged 50-60 years with active COVID-19. The source material was peripheral blood. This chain uses TRBV11-1 with TRBJ2-6; D gene ambiguous. The CDR3 region has the DNA TGTGCCAGCAGCTTTCGCTCTGGGGCCAACGTCCTGACTTTC. Its protein product is CASSFRSGANVLTF.